The 24 T cell receptor beta chains presented below share a single source sample, sequenced in a study of T cells in Graves' hyperthyroidism and ophthalmopathy. The CDR3 regions of TCR beta were amplified from RNA transcripts. A set of HTBI primers served as the primers for a first-round RT-PCR of the TCR CDR3. Using its own MiXCR run on the multiplex PCR reads, TCRdb lists one record per CDR3 protein. The sample lists around 620,000 distinct CDR3 sequences; about 17% were seen once. The sequenced sample was blood. The receptors derive from a woman under 40 with Graves' hyperthyroidism.

A remark on this clonotype: This may arise from a read error, as a much more abundant clone is one base away. The chain recombines TRBV5-6 with TRBJ2-3, with D unclear. In germline, CDR1 is SGHDT, CDR2 YYEEEE. V was trimmed by 2 bases and J by 2 bases, leaving 9 bases between them. This CDR3 comprises 14 residues. CDR3 sequence (DNA): TGTGCCAGCAGCTTTATGGGAACCACAGATACGCAGTATTTT. Protein: CASSFMGTTDTQYF.

This clonotype has a handful of counts. The chain recombines TRBV20-1 with TRBJ1-1; no definite D call. Trimming took 0 bases from V and 4 from J, leaving 15 bases between them. Germline V gene data show CDR1 as DFQATT and CDR2 as SNEGSKA (reference sequence). The length of the CDR3 is 15 residues. CDR3 sequence (DNA): TGCAGTGCTAGAGATAAGGCGACGGGAGCCACTGAAGCTTTCTTT. This gives the protein CSARDKATGATEAFF.

This clonotype was observed a handful of times. The CDR3 loop reads CASSEGLDYEQYF. The CDR3 coding sequence is TGTGCCAGCTCAGAGGGACTCGACTACGAGCAGTACTTC. This chain links TRBV18 with TRBJ2-7, with D possibly being TRBD2 (6 bases). CDR1 and CDR2 from the germline V gene are KGHSH and LQKENI. V lost 5 bases to trimming and J lost 3 bases, with 11 bases between them. This CDR3 is built from 13 residues.

This clonotype was seen at least ten times. V usage is TRBV2 and J usage is TRBJ2-7; the D is unclear. The germline CDR1 and CDR2 sequences are SNHLY and FYNNEI. The CDR3 is made up of 15 amino acids. V gave up 5 bases and J gave up 1 base, with 15 bases separating them. CDR3: CASSYAPAESYEQYF. The CDR3 nucleotides are TGTGCCAGCAGTTACGCGCCGGCGGAGTCCTACGAGCAGTACTTC.

This clonotype was detected many times. The gene calls are TRBV7-2 and TRBJ2-3; TRBD2 matches at 7 bases. This CDR3 contains 15 residues. The trim removed 4 bases at V and 5 bases at J, leaving 9 bases unmatched. Germline V gene lookup returns CDR1 SGHTA and CDR2 FQGNSA. CDR3 nucleotides: TGTGCCAGCAGCTCATGGGCGGGAGCTGTAGATACGCAGTATTTT. It translates to CASSSWAGAVDTQYF.

The chain is built from TRBV4-1 and TRBJ1-1; the D gene is possibly TRBD1 (5 bases). The CDR3 is 15 residues long. CDR1 is MGHRA, CDR2 YSYEKL, per germline. V was shortened by 3 bases and J by 5 bases, with 16 bases between the two germline ends. The CDR3 region is CASSQNRGGRTEAFF. The CDR3 region has the DNA TGCGCCAGCAGCCAGAACCGGGGGGGTCGGACTGAAGCTTTCTTT.

The DNA of the CDR3 is TGTGCCAGCAGCCAAGGTTGGAGACCCGCGCACCGCAGCCAGGGCTACACCTTC. This encodes CASSQGWRPAHRSQGYTF. The chain links TRBV3-1 to TRBJ1-2; D call uncertain. Looked up from germline, CDR1 is LGHDT and CDR2 is YNNKEL (reference sequence). This CDR3 is 18 amino acids long. V lost 1 base and J 8 bases, leaving 26 bases between the germline ends.

This clonotype was recorded many times. CDR3 sequence (DNA): TGTGCCAGCAGTTACTCTCAGGGGGGGTATGGCTACACCTTC. It yields the protein CASSYSQGGYGYTF. The gene calls are TRBV6-6 and TRBJ1-2; 7 bases fit TRBD1. Germline trimming cut 0 bases from V and 5 bases from J; bases unmatched to any gene: 3. Germline-derived CDR1 and CDR2 are MNHNY and SVGAGI (reference sequence). The CDR3 has 14 amino acids.

This clonotype showed up just a few times. The chain has TRBV10-2 and TRBJ2-1; D remains ambiguous. This CDR3 contains 13 residues. Germline loops: CDR1 WSHSY, CDR2 SAAADI. The germline V and J ends were trimmed by 6 bases and 5 bases, with 11 bases remaining between them. The CDR3 DNA sequence: TGCGCCAGCAGACCGGGCCTTAACAATGAGCAGTTCTTC. This translates into CASRPGLNNEQFF.

About this clonotype itself: One base away lies a much larger clone, so this may be a sequencing read error. The gene calls are TRBV12-5 and TRBJ1-2; D gene unclear. Germline lookup yields CDR1 LGHNT and CDR2 FRNRAP. Between the trimmed V and J ends, which lost 0 bases and 7 bases, there was a span of 12 bases. CDR3 size: 14 residues. The CDR3 sequence is CASGLVLRGRGYTF. CDR3 nucleotide sequence: TGTGCTAGTGGTTTGGTACTAAGAGGCCGTGGCTACACCTTC.

This clonotype was recorded many times. The gene calls are TRBV28 and TRBJ2-1; possible D gene TRBD2, 5 bases. Per the germline V gene, CDR1 is MDHEN and CDR2 is SYDVKM. The CDR3 totals 17 residues. The V end was cut by 1 base, the J end by 5 bases, with 18 bases between. The CDR3 region has the DNA TGTGCCAGCAGTTTATCCCTTATGAAGCGGAGGAACAATGAGCAGTTCTTC. The encoded protein is CASSLSLMKRRNNEQFF. Looking up the rest from reference TRBV28 and TRBJ2-1 gives the full variable domain: DVKVTQSSRYLVKRTGEKVFLECVQDMDHENMFWYRQDPGLGLRLIYFSYDVKMKEKGDIPEGYSVSREKKERFSLILESASTNQTSMYLCASSLSLMKRRNNEQFFGPGTRLTVL.

This clonotype came up many times. V usage is TRBV5-1 and J usage is TRBJ2-1; TRBD1 matches at 7 bases. The trim removed 3 bases at V and 7 bases at J, leaving 7 bases unmatched. Per germline, CDR1 SGHRS and CDR2 YFSETQ. The CDR3 is 14 residues long. CDR3 loop: CASSSWTGQNEQFF. The CDR3 DNA reads as TGCGCCAGCAGCTCATGGACAGGTCAAAATGAGCAGTTCTTC. Combining the CDR3 with reference TRBV5-1 and TRBJ2-1 gives the whole variable domain KAGVTQTPRYLIKTRGQQVTLSCSPISGHRSVSWYQQTPGQGLQFLFEYFSETQRNKGNFPGRFSGRQFSNSRSEMNVSTLELGDSALYLCASSSWTGQNEQFFGPGTRLTVL.

The chain employs TRBV28 and TRBJ1-5; TRBD1 matches at 7 bases. Germline trimming cut 3 bases from V and 0 bases from J; bases unmatched to any gene: 5. Germline values: CDR1 MDHEN, CDR2 SYDVKM. This CDR3 spans 16 amino acids. This CDR3 is CASSLVRTGSNQPQHF. CDR3 in DNA: TGTGCCAGCAGTTTGGTTCGGACAGGTAGCAATCAGCCCCAGCATTTT. Full variable domain (remainder filled in from reference TRBV28 and TRBJ1-5): DVKVTQSSRYLVKRTGEKVFLECVQDMDHENMFWYRQDPGLGLRLIYFSYDVKMKEKGDIPEGYSVSREKKERFSLILESASTNQTSMYLCASSLVRTGSNQPQHFGDGTRLSIL.

The J gene is TRBJ2-1, the V gene TRBV30; TRBD1 matches 9 bases. The CDR3 runs to 18 residues. J was trimmed by 3 bases and V by 7 bases; bases with no gene match: 19. The germline V gene has CDR1 GTSNPN and CDR2 SVGIG (reference sequence). CDR3: CASTGTGFIKTNYNEQFF. The DNA for the CDR3 is TGTGCCTCGACCGGGACAGGGTTCATTAAGACCAACTACAATGAGCAGTTCTTC.

The chain has TRBV6-2 or TRBV6-3 and TRBJ2-7; D is uncertain. CDR3 size: 12 residues. Germline V gene sequence: CDR1 MNHEY, CDR2 SVGEGT. V was pared by 8 bases and J by 5 bases, with 13 bases between. Written as DNA, the CDR3 is TGTGCCAGCCACAGCATATCTGACGAGCAGTACTTC. Encoded protein: CASHSISDEQYF.

This chain links TRBV20-1 with TRBJ2-1; possible D gene TRBD2, 7 bases. V was clipped by 6 bases and J by 2 bases, with 17 bases between them. This CDR3 comprises 15 residues. Germline assignment: CDR1 DFQATT and CDR2 SNEGSKA (reference sequence). In DNA form, the CDR3 reads TGCAGTGCCATTGGGGGCGGGAGCCCCTACAATGAGCAGTTCTTC. Translating it yields CSAIGGGSPYNEQFF.

There are many counts of this clonotype. One junction end does not reproduce the germline sequence, and a read error may be involved. The V gene is TRBV10-3, the J gene TRBJ2-7, with TRBD1 matching over 7 bases. This CDR3 comprises 13 residues. Germline assignment: CDR1 ENHRY and CDR2 SYGVKD. The CDR3 nucleotides read TGTGCCACCAGTATGACAGGGTGGGACGAGCAGTACTTC. Encoded protein: CATSMTGWDEQYF.

This clonotype was counted many times. The chain is built from TRBV3-1 and TRBJ2-2, with a weak D call TRBD2 (5 bases). Germline V gene sequence: CDR1 LGHDT, CDR2 YNNKEL (reference sequence). The V and J ends lost 0 bases and 5 bases respectively, with 10 bases between them. CDR3 length: 15 residues. In DNA, the CDR3 is TGTGCCAGCAGCCAAGATTACGGGGTGACCGGGGAGCTGTTTTTT. This codes for CASSQDYGVTGELFF.

The chain joins TRBV5-1 to TRBJ2-5; TRBD1 matches 12 bases. CDR1 SGHRS and CDR2 YFSETQ come from the germline V gene. This CDR3 comprises 14 residues. Trimming took 7 bases from V and 5 from J; bases not matched to a gene: 6. The CDR3 nucleotides read TGCGCCAGCGCGCCGGGACAGGGGGCTGAGACCCAGTACTTC. Translated: CASAPGQGAETQYF. The full variable domain, completed using reference TRBV5-1 and TRBJ2-5, is KAGVTQTPRYLIKTRGQQVTLSCSPISGHRSVSWYQQTPGQGLQFLFEYFSETQRNKGNFPGRFSGRQFSNSRSEMNVSTLELGDSALYLCASAPGQGAETQYFGPGTRLLVL.

This clonotype was seen only once. Here the CDR3 reads CASSFGEGSGGTQYF. The CDR3 DNA follows: TGTGCCAGCAGTTTCGGAGAGGGAAGCGGAGGGACCCAGTACTTC. The V gene is TRBV6-9, the J gene TRBJ2-5, with D perhaps TRBD2 (5 bases). This CDR3 is built from 15 residues. CDR1 is MNHGY and CDR2 is SVAAGI in the germline V gene. Trimming removed 4 bases at V and 7 bases at J, with 19 bases between.

This clonotype was observed a handful of times. V and J are TRBV5-8 and TRBJ2-1, with D possibly called TRBD1 or TRBD2 (7 bases each). The CDR3 extends over 16 amino acids. CDR1 is SGHTS, CDR2 YDEGEE, per germline. The ends were cut back, 3 bases at V and 6 bases at J, with 19 bases in the middle. The CDR3 coding sequence is TGTGCCAGCAGCTCCAGGGGGGACTATGGATCCAATGAGCAGTTCTTC. The encoded protein is CASSSRGDYGSNEQFF.

A remark on this clonotype: A clone one base away is much larger, so this may be a read error. CDR3 region: CASTLVDRGESTQAFF. CDR3 DNA: TGTGCCAGCACCTTGGTGGACAGGGGGGAGAGCACTCAAGCTTTCTTT. The V call is TRBV5-6, the J call TRBJ1-1, with 10 bases fitting TRBD1. The CDR3 runs 16 residues. The germline V gene encodes CDR1 SGHDT and CDR2 YYEEEE.

This clonotype occurred many times. This chain joins TRBV28 and TRBJ1-5; D possibly corresponds to TRBD1 (6 bases). CDR3 size: 16 residues. Germline CDR1 is MDHEN and CDR2 is SYDVKM. The ends were cut back, 7 bases at V and 4 bases at J, with 20 bases in the middle. The DNA for the CDR3 is TGTGCCAGCACCCCACTGAAAGGGGGGCTAAATCAGCCCCAGCATTTT. Protein: CASTPLKGGLNQPQHF.

The V and J genes are TRBV13 and TRBJ1-6, with 7 nucleotides matching TRBD1. The junction had 7 bases not matched to a gene; V was cut back by 2 bases and J by 9 bases. Germline values: CDR1 PRHDT, CDR2 FYEKMQ (reference sequence). The CDR3 contains 15 residues. The CDR3: CASSLTGVQGSPLHF. CDR3 nucleotide sequence: TGTGCCAGCAGCTTAACAGGGGTTCAGGGTTCACCCCTCCACTTT.